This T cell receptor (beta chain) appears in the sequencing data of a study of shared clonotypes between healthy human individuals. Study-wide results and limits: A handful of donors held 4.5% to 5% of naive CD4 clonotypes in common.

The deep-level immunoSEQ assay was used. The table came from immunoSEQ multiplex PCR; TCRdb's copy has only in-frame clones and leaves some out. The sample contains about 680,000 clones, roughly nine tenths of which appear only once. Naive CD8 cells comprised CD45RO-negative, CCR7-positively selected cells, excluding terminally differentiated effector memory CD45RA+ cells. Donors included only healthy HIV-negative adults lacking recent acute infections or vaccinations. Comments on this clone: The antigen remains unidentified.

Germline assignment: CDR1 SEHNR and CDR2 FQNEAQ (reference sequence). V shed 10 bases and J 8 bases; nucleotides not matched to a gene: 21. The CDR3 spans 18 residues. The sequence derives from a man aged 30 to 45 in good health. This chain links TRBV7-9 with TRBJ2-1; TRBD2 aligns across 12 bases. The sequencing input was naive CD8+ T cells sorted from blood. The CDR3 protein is CATRSRTSGTIRGDEQFF. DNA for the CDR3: TGTGCCACTAGAAGTCGGACTAGCGGGACAATCCGTGGTGATGAGCAGTTCTTC. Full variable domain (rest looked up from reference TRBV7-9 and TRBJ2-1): DTGVSQNPRHKITKRGQNVTFRCDPISEHNRLYWYRQTLGQGPEFLTYFQNEAQLEKSRLLSDRFSAERPKGSFSTLEIQRTEQGDSAMYLCATRSRTSGTIRGDEQFFGPGTRLTVL.